This entry lists 9 T cell receptor beta chains sequenced from one sample in a study of shared clonotypes between healthy human individuals. Positive CCR7 selection of CD45RO-negative cells yielded the naive CD8 cells, and terminally differentiated effector memory CD45RA+ cells were excluded. Assay: immunoSEQ multiplex PCR; the TCRdb copy retains only in-frame clones and omits some. The data show 550,000 to 600,000 clones, 95% to 98% seen once. The sequenced sample was naive CD8+ T cells sorted from blood. Every receptor here comes from a man younger than 40 in good health.

This chain links TRBV11-3 with TRBJ1-2; 7 bases map to TRBD1. The CDR3 sequence is 14 residues long. V lost 5 bases and J lost 5; bases outside the gene matches: 8. CDR1 is SGHNT, CDR2 YENEEA, per germline. The CDR3 nucleotides read TGTGCCAGCAGCCTCAGACAGGGACCATATGGCTACACCTTC. This encodes CASSLRQGPYGYTF.

In regard to this clone: A junction end diverges from the germline sequence, so it may reflect a read error. The gene calls are TRBV10-3 and TRBJ1-1; D is undetermined. The CDR3 consists of 11 residues. Germline lookup yields CDR1 ENHRY and CDR2 SYGVKD. DNA of the CDR3: TGTGCCATCAGTGTAGCCGGCCTGTGGGGCTTT. Encoded protein: CAISVAGLWGF.

The chain combines TRBV5-1 with TRBJ2-7; D might be TRBD1 (7 bases). The CDR3 consists of 13 residues. Looked up from germline, CDR1 is SGHRS and CDR2 is YFSETQ. V was clipped by 4 bases and J by 3 bases, with 11 bases between them. DNA of the CDR3: TGCGCCAGCAGCGGGGGGACAGTCTACGAGCAGTACTTC. It codes for CASSGGTVYEQYF. The full variable domain, with the rest looked up from reference TRBV5-1 and TRBJ2-7, is KAGVTQTPRYLIKTRGQQVTLSCSPISGHRSVSWYQQTPGQGLQFLFEYFSETQRNKGNFPGRFSGRQFSNSRSEMNVSTLELGDSALYLCASSGGTVYEQYFGPGTRLTVT.

This chain joins TRBV2 and TRBJ1-5, with D possibly TRBD1 on 5 matching bases. There are 15 residues in the CDR3. Germline V lookup: CDR1 SNHLY, CDR2 FYNNEI. With 1 base removed from V and 0 bases from J, the gap between germline ends came to 7 bases. CDR3: CASSEGQNSNQPQHF. The CDR3 nucleotides are TGTGCCAGCAGTGAAGGACAGAATAGCAATCAGCCCCAGCATTTT.

In its sample, this clone was seen once. The rearrangement uses TRBV9 and TRBJ2-7, with 8 bases lining up with TRBD2. This CDR3 region has 16 residues. V lost 0 bases and J lost 6; bases outside the gene matches: 11. The germline CDR1 and CDR2 sequences are SGDLS and YYNGEE. The CDR3 reads CASSVADGTSTLEQYF. As DNA, the CDR3 is TGTGCCAGCAGCGTAGCTGACGGGACTAGTACCCTCGAGCAGTACTTC.

V usage is TRBV30 and J usage is TRBJ2-3; 7 nucleotides line up with TRBD2. The CDR3 covers 15 residues. CDR1 is GTSNPN and CDR2 is SVGIG in the germline V gene (reference sequence). J lost 1 base, V lost 0 bases, and 4 bases had no gene match. The CDR3 DNA reads TGTGCCTGGAGTGTAGGCGGGAGTGGCACAGATACGCAGTATTTT. It is translated as CAWSVGGSGTDTQYF. The entire variable domain, with the rest obtained from reference TRBV30 and TRBJ2-3, is as follows: SQTIHQWPATLVQPVGSPLSLECTVEGTSNPNLYWYRQAAGRGLQLLFYSVGIGQISSEVPQNLSASRPQDRQFILSSKKLLLSDSGFYLCAWSVGGSGTDTQYFGPGTRLTVL.

V usage is TRBV1 and J usage is TRBJ1-2. TRBV1 is tagged as a pseudogene. This CDR3 has 16 residues. CDR3 DNA: TGCACCAGCAGCCAAGACGCGGAGGCAGTTGAGGATGGCTACACCTTC. It encodes CTSSQDAEAVEDGYTF.

The chain joins TRBV28 to TRBJ2-3; 11 nucleotides line up with TRBD2. CDR3 length: 20 residues. CDR1 is MDHEN, CDR2 SYDVKM, per germline. Trimming took 3 bases from V and 2 from J; bases not matched to a gene: 16. CDR3 sequence (DNA): TGTGCCAGCAGTTTTCCGACAGATCTAGGACTAGCGGGCCCCACAGATACGCAGTATTTT. Translated, it gives CASSFPTDLGLAGPTDTQYF.

V usage is TRBV11-2 and J usage is TRBJ2-3; TRBD2 aligns across 7 bases. Germline V lookup: CDR1 SGHAT, CDR2 FQNNGV. The CDR3 has 18 residues. Trimming at V came to 7 bases and at J to 0 bases, leaving 16 bases not matched to a gene. The CDR3 nucleotides read TGTGCCAGCAAACTGTCGGGGCTCCCAGCGGGGAGCACAGATACGCAGTATTTT. This codes for CASKLSGLPAGSTDTQYF.